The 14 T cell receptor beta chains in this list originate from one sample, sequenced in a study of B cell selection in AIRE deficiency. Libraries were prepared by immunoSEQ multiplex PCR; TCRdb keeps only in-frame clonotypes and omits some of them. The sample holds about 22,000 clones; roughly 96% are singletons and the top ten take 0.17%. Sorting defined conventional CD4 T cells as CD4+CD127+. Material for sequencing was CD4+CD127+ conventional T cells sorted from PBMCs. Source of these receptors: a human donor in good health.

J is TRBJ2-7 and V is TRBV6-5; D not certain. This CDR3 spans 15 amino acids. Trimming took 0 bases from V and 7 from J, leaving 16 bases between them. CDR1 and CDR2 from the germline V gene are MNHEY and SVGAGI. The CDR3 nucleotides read TGTGCCAGCAGTTACTCGACACGCCTGTTGGGGGAGCAGTACTTC. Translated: CASSYSTRLLGEQYF.

For the CDR3, the DNA is TGTGCCAGCAGCCCCGGGACAGCCAAGACTGAAGCTTTCTTT. Its translation is CASSPGTAKTEAFF. This chain links TRBV5-4 with TRBJ1-1, with TRBD1 matching over 7 bases. Germline CDR1 reads SGHNT; CDR2 reads YYREEE (reference sequence). Losses at the gene ends were 4 bases for V and 5 bases for J; bases not matched to a gene: 8. There are 14 residues in the CDR3. The variable domain in full, with the rest retrieved from reference TRBV5-4 and TRBJ1-1, is ETGVTQSPTHLIKTRGQQVTLRCSSQSGHNTVSWYQQALGQGPQFIFQYYREEENGRGNFPPRFSGLQFPNYSSELNVNALELDDSALYLCASSPGTAKTEAFFGQGTRLTVV.

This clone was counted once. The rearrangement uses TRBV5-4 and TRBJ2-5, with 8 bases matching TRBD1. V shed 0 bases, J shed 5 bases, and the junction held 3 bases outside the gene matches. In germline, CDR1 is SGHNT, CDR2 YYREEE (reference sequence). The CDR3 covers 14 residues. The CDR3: CASSLGQGFETQYF. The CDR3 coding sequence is TGTGCCAGCAGCTTGGGACAGGGGTTTGAGACCCAGTACTTC.

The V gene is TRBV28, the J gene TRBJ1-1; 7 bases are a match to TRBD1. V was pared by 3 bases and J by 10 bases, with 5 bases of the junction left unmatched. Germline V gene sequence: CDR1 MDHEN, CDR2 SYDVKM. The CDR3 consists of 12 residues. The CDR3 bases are TGTGCCAGCAGTTTCGGTCGGACAGGAGCTTTCTTT. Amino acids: CASSFGRTGAFF. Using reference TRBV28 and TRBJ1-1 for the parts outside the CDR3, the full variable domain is DVKVTQSSRYLVKRTGEKVFLECVQDMDHENMFWYRQDPGLGLRLIYFSYDVKMKEKGDIPEGYSVSREKKERFSLILESASTNQTSMYLCASSFGRTGAFFGQGTRLTVV.

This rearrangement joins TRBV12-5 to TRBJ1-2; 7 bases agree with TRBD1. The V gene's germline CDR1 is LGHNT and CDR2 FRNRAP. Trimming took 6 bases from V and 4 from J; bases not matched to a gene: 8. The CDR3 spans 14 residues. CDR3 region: CASGLGGRGYGYTF. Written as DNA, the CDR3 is TGTGCTAGTGGACTAGGGGGCCGGGGCTATGGCTACACCTTC.

CDR3 sequence reads: CASSLAGWARNTEAFF. The CDR3 nucleotides read TGCGCCAGCAGCTTGGCGGGGTGGGCCCGGAACACTGAAGCTTTCTTT. This chain uses TRBV5-1 with TRBJ1-1; D unclear. Trimming left V 0 bases short and J 1 base short, with 13 bases between. This CDR3 region has 16 residues. Germline V gene lookup returns CDR1 SGHRS and CDR2 YFSETQ.

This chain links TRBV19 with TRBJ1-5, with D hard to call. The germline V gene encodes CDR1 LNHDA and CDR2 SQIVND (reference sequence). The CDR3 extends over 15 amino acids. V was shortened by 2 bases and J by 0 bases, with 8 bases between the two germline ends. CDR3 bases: TGTGCCAGTAGTATATTGGGAGATAGCAATCAGCCCCAGCATTTT. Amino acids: CASSILGDSNQPQHF.

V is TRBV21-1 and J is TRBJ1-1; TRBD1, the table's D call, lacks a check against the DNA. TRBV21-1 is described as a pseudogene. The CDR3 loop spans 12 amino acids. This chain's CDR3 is CASSKRGPKAFF. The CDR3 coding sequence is TGTGCCAGCAGCAAAAGGGGGCCGAAAGCTTTCTTT.

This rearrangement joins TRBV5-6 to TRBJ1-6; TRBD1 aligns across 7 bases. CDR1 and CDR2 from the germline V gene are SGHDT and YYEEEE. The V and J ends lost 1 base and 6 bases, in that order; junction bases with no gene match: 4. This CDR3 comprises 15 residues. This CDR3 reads CASSLSPGGNSPLHF. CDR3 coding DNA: TGTGCCAGCAGCTTGTCGCCAGGGGGTAATTCACCCCTCCACTTT.

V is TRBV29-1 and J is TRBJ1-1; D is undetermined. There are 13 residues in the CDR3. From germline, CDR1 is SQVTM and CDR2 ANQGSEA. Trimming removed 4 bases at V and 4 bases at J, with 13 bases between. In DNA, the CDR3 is TGCAGCGTTGCTACCAGGCTGAGCACTGAAGCTTTCTTT. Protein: CSVATRLSTEAFF. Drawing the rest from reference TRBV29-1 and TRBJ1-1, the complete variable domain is SAVISQKPSRDICQRGTSLTIQCQVDSQVTMMFWYRQQPGQSLTLIATANQGSEATYESGFVIDKFPISRPNLTFSTLTVSNMSPEDSSIYLCSVATRLSTEAFFGQGTRLTVV.

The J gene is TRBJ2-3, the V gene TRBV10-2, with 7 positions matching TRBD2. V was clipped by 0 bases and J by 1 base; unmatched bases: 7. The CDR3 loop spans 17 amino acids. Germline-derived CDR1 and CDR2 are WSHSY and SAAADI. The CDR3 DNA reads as TGCGCCAGCAGTGAGTCGGGGCGCGGGGGAGGCACAGATACGCAGTATTTT. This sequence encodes CASSESGRGGGTDTQYF.

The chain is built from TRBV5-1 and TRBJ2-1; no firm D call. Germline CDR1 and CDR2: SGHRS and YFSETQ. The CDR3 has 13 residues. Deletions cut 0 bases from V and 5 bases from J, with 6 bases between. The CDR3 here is CASSLEVNNEQFF. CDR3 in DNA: TGCGCCAGCAGCTTGGAGGTAAACAATGAGCAGTTCTTC. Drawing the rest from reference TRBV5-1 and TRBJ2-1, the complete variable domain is KAGVTQTPRYLIKTRGQQVTLSCSPISGHRSVSWYQQTPGQGLQFLFEYFSETQRNKGNFPGRFSGRQFSNSRSEMNVSTLELGDSALYLCASSLEVNNEQFFGPGTRLTVL.

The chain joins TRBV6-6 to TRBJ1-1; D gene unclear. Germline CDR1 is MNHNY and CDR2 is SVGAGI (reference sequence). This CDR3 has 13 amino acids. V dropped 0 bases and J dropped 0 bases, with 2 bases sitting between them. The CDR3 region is CASSYSVNTEAFF. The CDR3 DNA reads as TGTGCCAGCAGTTACTCCGTGAACACTGAAGCTTTCTTT.

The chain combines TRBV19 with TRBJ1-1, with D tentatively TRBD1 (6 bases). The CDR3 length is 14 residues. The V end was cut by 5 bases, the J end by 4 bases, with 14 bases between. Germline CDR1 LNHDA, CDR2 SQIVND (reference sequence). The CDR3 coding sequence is TGTGCCAGTAGTCCCGGGGGCGGGAGCACTGAAGCTTTCTTT. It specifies CASSPGGGSTEAFF.